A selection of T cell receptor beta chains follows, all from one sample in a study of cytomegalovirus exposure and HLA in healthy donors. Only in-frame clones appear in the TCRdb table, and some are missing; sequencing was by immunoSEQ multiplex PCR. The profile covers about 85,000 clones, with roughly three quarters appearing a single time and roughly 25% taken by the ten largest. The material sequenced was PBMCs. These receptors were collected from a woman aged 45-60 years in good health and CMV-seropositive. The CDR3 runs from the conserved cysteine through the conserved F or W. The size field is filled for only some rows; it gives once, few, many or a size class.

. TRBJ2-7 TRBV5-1 CASSSAGGGGEQYF
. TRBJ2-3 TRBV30 CACPAGGPDTQYF
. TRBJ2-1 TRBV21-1 CASSKRGNEQFF
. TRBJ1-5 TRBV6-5 CASSYDKQQAQHF
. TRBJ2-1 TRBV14 CASSTLPFNEQFF
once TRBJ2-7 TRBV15 CATSRGTSGGADEQYF
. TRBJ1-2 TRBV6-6 CASSYAETLGGYTF
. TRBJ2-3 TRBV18 CASSPPGLAGTDTQYF
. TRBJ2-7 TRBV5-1 CASSLVPGNYEQYF
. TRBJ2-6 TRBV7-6 CASSLVGVGANVLTF
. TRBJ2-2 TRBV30 CAWSVLLVTGELFF
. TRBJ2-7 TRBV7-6 CASRTAGEGIDEQYF
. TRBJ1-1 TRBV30 CAWMGTLTRQGGKTEAFF
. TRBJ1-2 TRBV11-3 CASSSRDRGNYGYTF
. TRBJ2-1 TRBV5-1 CASSPSLSGGSYNEQFF
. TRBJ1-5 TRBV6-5 CASSPTAGQPQHF
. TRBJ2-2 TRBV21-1 CASSKALACTGELFF
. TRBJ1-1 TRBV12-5 CAYTRGGPEAFF
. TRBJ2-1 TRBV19 CASSIGDIEQFF
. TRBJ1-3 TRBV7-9 CASSFSPSSGNTIYF
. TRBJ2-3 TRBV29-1 CSAEGGARDTQYF
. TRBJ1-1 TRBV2 CASSLRVLNTEAFF
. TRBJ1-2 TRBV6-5 CASKNTVGGYTF
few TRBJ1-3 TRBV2 CASSEGLISSGNTIYF
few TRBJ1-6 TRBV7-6 CASSGGRGDSPLHF
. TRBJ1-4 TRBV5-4 CASSYRQATNEKLFF
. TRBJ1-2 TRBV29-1 CSVLSDRGGHGYTF
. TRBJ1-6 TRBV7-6 CASSLVPGQAYSPLHF
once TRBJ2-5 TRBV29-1 CSVGGRTTETQYF
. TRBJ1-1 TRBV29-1 CSVDVSGGTEAFF
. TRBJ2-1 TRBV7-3 CASSLTHPGEQFF
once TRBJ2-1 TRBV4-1 CASSQDPGNEQFF
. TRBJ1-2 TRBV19 CASRRVQVDYGYTF
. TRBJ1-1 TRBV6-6 CASSFDFMAFF
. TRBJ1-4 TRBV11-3 CASSVSRGYNEKLFF
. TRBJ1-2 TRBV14 CASSQDYYGYTF
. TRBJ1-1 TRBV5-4 CASSQGQATEAFF
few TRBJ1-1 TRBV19 CASSTRVLPEGAFF
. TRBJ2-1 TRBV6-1 CASSEAGGSYNEQFF
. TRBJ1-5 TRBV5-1 CASSSIPGDQPQHF
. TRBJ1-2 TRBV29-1 CSGDRAGNYGYTF
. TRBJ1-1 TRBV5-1 CASSSTAQSGNTEAFF
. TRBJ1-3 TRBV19 CASRTDRSSGNTIYF
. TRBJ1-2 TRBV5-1 CASSSGGPGREVGGYTF
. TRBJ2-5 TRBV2 CASSAMTAFQETQYF
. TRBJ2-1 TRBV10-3 CAIRGSPGLAGGRNEQFF
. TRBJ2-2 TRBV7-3 CASSSLAGGNTGELLF
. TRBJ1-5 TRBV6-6 CASSYQGQPQHF
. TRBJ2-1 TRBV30 CAWSLSGTSLFNEQFF
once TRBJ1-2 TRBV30 CAWSGGTSGYTF
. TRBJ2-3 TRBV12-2 CASRCRGWADTQYF
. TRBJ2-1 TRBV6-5 CASSRQGYNEQFF